The entry below describes one TCR beta chain. It lacks a known antigen. Base qualities are missing; no much larger clone stands one base away. Whole blood was collected in K2EDTA tubes by collaborating institutions according to the institutions' own protocols. For TCRbeta analysis, collaborators shipped samples in one of three forms: frozen whole blood, isolated PBMCs, or DNA extracted from either of those sample types. The data derive from a study of blood T cell repertoires in COVID-19 (TCRdb year 2020). As for the study more broadly: Collaborator samples came from the United States, Italy and Spain and covered acute and convalescent phases of COVID-19. The material from the prospective study consisted of cDNA or gDNA derived from T cells, B-cell-depleted T cells, or PBMCs. Deeply sampled blood TCRbeta repertoires from subjects exposed to, actively infected with, or recovered from COVID-19 were included in the dataset. A freely available public database, intended as a resource for researchers studying the immune response to SARS-CoV-2, is where the repertoires were released. The samples were drawn from two sources: the first 160 participants of the ongoing ImmuneRACE study, and 950 to 1,500 subjects contributed by 6 global collaborators. A de-identified subject ID, COVID-19 status, age in years and sex were almost always included in the sample metadata. Where available, HLA class I and class II types were taken from metadata supplied by the sample provider and were not determined by assay-based typing. Findings and caveats that apply to the study as a whole: How much clinical and demographic metadata was included differed by source and by participant, and the metadata was provided uncurated.

The CDR3, cysteine through phenylalanine, is 15 amino acids long. Only the CDR3 part of the read is kept: 45 bases, read in frame from the first base. In the germline V gene, CDR1 corresponds to MGHRA and CDR2 to YSYEKL. Relative to germline, V is 4 bases shorter and J is 1 base shorter, with 10 bases between their ends. TCRbeta CDR3 regions were amplified from genomic DNA using the immunoSEQ Assay, a bias-controlled multiplex PCR. In the source study's methods: Nucleated cell counts per sample were estimated from amplification of reference gene primers within the assay. Sequence reads were collapsed and filtered to measure the absolute abundance of every unique TCRbeta CDR3 rearrangement. For each sample, productive Simpson clonality was calculated by taking the square root of Simpson's diversity index across productive rearrangements. Sourced from immuneACCESS, this table was stored by TCRdb with only in-frame sequences that have V and J called. A share of the clones is absent; for the studies checked, an unresolved V gene accounts for under half, and the remainder has no known explanation. V and J calls and clone size are those listed in that table; D and trimming were worked out from the DNA. This sample comprises roughly 200,000 clones, 89% of them detected only once. The ten top clones hold roughly 6.7% of the sample.

The specimen was peripheral blood. This receptor was obtained from a man between 35 and 55 years old with acute or convalescent COVID-19. The rearranged segments are TRBV4-1 and TRBJ2-2; no D gene call is confident. The base sequence is TGCGCCAGCAGCCTCGTCCGACAGAACACCGGGGAGCTGTTTTTT. Its amino acids are CASSLVRQNTGELFF.